This entry concerns a single TCR beta chain. Original methodology: Reference gene primers were amplified, and this amplification served to estimate nucleated cell counts. Sequencing was performed with immunoSEQ multiplex PCR; in TCRdb, only in-frame clones are kept and a portion is missing. That table furnishes V, J and clone size, whereas the DNA furnished D and trimming. Seen here are under 150,000 clones, roughly 90% observed once, and the top ten hold less than 20%. This sample is part of a study of blood T cell repertoires in COVID-19. Study-level information: The United States, Italy and Spain were the sources of the acute and convalescent COVID-19 samples. The analysed material was cDNA or gDNA that came from T cells, B-cell-depleted T cells, or PBMCs.

The CDR3 is 17 residues long. The germline gives CDR1 LNHDA, CDR2 SQIVND (reference sequence). Deletions cut 1 base from V and 0 bases from J, with 13 bases between. Input material: peripheral blood. The rearrangement links TRBV19 to TRBJ1-3; the D is unclear. The TCR was taken from a man aged 50-60 years with active or convalescent COVID-19. CDR3: CASSIGQTLYSGNTIYF. The CDR3 DNA reads TGTGCCAGTAGTATAGGCCAGACTCTCTACTCTGGAAACACCATATATTTT.